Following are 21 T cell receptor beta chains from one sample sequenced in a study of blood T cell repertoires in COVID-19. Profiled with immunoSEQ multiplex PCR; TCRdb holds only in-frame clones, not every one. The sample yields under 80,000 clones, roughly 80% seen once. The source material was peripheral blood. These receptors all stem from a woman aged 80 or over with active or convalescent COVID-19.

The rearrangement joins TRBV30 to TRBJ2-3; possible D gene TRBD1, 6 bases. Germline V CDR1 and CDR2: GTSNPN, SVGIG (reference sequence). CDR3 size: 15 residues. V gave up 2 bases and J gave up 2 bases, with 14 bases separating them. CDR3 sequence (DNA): TGTGCCTGGAGTAGGTTGGACAGTGACACAGATACGCAGTATTTT. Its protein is CAWSRLDSDTDTQYF.

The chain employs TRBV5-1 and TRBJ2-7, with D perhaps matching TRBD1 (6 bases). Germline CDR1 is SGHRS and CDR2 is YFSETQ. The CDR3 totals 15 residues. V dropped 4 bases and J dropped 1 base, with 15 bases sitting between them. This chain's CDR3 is CASSQIQGLSYEQYF. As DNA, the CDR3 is TGCGCCAGCAGCCAAATACAGGGATTATCCTACGAGCAGTACTTC.

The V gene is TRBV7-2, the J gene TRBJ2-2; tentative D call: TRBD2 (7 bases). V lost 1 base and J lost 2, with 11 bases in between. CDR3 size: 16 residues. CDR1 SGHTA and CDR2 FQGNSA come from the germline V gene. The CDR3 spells CASSLEAGANTGELFF. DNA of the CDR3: TGTGCCAGCAGCTTAGAGGCGGGGGCAAACACCGGGGAGCTGTTTTTT.

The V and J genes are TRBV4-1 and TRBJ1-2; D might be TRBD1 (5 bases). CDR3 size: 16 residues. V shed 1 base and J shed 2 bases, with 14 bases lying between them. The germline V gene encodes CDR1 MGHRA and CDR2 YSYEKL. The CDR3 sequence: CASSQGAGGANYGYTF. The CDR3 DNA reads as TGCGCCAGCAGCCAAGGGGCGGGGGGAGCAAACTATGGCTACACCTTC.

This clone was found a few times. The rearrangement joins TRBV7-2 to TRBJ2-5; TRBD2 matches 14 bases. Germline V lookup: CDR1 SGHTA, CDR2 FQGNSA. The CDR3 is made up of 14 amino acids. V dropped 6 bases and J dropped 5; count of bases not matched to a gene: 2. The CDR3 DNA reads TGTGCCAGCAGGGGACTAGCGGGGGTTGAGACCCAGTACTTC. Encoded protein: CASRGLAGVETQYF.

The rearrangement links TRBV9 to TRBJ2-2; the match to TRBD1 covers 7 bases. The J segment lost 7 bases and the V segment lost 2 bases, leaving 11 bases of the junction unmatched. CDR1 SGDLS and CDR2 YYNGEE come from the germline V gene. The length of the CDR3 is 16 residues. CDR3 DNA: TGTGCCAGCAGCGTGCGGACAGGAGTTACCGGCGGGGAGCTGTTTTTT. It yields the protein CASSVRTGVTGGELFF.

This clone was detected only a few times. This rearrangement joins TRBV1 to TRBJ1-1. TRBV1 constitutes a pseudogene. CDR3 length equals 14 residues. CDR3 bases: TGCACCAGGATGGCTTGGGAGGGGCAAACTGAAGCTTTCTTT. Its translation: CTRMAWEGQTEAFF.

The CDR3 nucleotides read TGTGCCAGCAGCGGACGACAGGACTATGGCTACACCTTC. This gives the protein CASSGRQDYGYTF. The rearrangement uses TRBV2 and TRBJ1-2; D might be TRBD1 (6 bases). V lost 6 bases and J lost 3, with 11 bases in between. Germline CDR1 and CDR2: SNHLY and FYNNEI. The CDR3 loop spans 13 amino acids.

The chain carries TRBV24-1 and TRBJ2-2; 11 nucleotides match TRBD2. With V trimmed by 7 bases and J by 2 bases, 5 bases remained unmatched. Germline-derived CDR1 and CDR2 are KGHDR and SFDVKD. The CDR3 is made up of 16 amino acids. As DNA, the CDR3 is TGTGCCACCAGCACTAGCGGGAGACATAACACCGGGGAGCTGTTTTTT. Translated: CATSTSGRHNTGELFF.

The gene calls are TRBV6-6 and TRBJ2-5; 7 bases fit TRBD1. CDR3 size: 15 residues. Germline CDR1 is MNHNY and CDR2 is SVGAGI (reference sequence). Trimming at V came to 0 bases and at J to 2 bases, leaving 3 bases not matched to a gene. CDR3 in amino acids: CASSYSGTVQETQYF. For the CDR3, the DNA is TGTGCCAGCAGTTACTCCGGGACAGTACAAGAGACCCAGTACTTC.

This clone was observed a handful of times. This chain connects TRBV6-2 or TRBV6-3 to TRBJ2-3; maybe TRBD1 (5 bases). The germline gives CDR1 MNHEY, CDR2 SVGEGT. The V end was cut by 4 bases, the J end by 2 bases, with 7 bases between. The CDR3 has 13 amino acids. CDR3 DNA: TGTGCCAGCAGTTGGACAACCACAGATACGCAGTATTTT. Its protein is CASSWTTTDTQYF.

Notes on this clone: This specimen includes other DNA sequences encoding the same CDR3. The CDR3 reads CASSRGTSGDTQYF. Written as DNA, the CDR3 is TGCGCCAGCAGTCGTGGGACTAGCGGAGATACGCAGTATTTT. The J gene is TRBJ2-3, the V gene TRBV4-3; 11 bases map to TRBD2. The CDR3 is 14 amino acids. Per the germline V gene, CDR1 is LGHNA and CDR2 is YSLEER. V dropped 6 bases and J dropped 5; count of bases not matched to a gene: 4.

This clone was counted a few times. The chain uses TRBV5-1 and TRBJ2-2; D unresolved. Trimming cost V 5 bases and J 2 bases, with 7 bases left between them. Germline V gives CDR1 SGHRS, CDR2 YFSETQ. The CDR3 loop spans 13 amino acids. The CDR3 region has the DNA TGCGCCAGCAGGAGAAGAAACACCGGGGAGCTGTTTTTT. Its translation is CASRRRNTGELFF.

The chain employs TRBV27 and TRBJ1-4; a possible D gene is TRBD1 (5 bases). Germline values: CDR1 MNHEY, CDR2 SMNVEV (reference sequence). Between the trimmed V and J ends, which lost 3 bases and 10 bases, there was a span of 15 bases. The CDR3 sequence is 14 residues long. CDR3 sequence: CASSFGQGVGKLFF. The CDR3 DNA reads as TGTGCCAGCAGTTTCGGGCAGGGTGTCGGAAAACTGTTTTTT.

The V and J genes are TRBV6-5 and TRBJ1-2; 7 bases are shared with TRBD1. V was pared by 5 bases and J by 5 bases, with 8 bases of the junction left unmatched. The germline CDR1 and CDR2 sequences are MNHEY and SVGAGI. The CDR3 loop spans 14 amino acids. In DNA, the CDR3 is TGTGCCAGCAGTATCCGACAGGGAAGATATGGCTACACCTTC. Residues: CASSIRQGRYGYTF.

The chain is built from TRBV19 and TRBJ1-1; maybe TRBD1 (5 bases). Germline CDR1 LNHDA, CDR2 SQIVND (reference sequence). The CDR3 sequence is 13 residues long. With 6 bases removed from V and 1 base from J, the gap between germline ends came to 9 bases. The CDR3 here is CASSRVRNTEAFF. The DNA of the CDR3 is TGTGCCAGTAGCAGGGTCCGGAACACTGAAGCTTTCTTT.

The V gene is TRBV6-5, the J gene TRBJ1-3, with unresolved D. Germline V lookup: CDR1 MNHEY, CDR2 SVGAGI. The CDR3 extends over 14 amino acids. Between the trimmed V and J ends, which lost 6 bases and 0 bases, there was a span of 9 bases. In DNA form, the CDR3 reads TGTGCCAGCAGCGAGGTGCGCTCTGGAAACACCATATATTTT. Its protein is CASSEVRSGNTIYF.

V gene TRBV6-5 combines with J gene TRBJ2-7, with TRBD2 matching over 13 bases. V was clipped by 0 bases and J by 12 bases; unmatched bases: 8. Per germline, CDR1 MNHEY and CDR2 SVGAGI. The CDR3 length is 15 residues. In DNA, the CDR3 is TGTGCCAGCAGTTACTCGGGGACTAGCGGGACGAGTTGGTACTTC. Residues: CASSYSGTSGTSWYF.

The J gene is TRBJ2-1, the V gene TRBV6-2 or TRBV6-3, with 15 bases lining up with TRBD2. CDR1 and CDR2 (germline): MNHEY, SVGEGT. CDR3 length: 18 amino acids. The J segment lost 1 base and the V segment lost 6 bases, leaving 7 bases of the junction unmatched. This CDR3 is CASSRRTSGRGSYNEQFF. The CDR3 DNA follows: TGTGCCAGCAGCCGTCGGACTAGCGGGAGGGGGTCCTACAATGAGCAGTTCTTC.

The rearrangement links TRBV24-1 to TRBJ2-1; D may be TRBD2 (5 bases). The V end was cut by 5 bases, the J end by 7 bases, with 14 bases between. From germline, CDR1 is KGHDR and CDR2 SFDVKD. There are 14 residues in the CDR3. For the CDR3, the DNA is TGTGCCACCAGTGGAAAAGGGAGACTAAATGAGCAGTTCTTC. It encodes CATSGKGRLNEQFF.

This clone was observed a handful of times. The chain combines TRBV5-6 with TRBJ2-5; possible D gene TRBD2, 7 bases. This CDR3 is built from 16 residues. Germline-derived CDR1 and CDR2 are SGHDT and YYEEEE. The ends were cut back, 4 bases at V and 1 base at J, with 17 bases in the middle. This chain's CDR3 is CASSPTIGGVQETQYF. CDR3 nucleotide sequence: TGTGCCAGCAGCCCCACCATAGGGGGGGTCCAAGAGACCCAGTACTTC.